The 30 T cell receptor beta chains listed next were all sequenced from one sample in a study of blood T cell repertoires in COVID-19. Libraries were prepared by immunoSEQ multiplex PCR; TCRdb keeps only in-frame clonotypes and omits some of them. Here the sample spans 250,000 to 350,000 clones, more than 75% being singletons. Sequencing used PBMCs or T cells enriched from blood (not recorded which). Receptors originate from a woman in her 30s who had recovered from COVID-19.

The genes are TRBV5-4 and TRBJ1-1; unclear D gene. The CDR3 is made up of 13 amino acids. With 0 bases removed from V and 7 bases from J, the gap between germline ends came to 10 bases. Germline V CDR1 and CDR2: SGHNT, YYREEE (reference sequence). Written as DNA, the CDR3 is TGTGCCAGCAGCTTGGTACAGAGAGATGAAGCTTTCTTT. Translated: CASSLVQRDEAFF.

This chain joins TRBV25-1 and TRBJ1-6; D ambiguous. Germline CDR1 MGHDK, CDR2 SYGVNS. V gave up 6 bases and J gave up 13 bases, with 19 bases separating them. The CDR3 is made up of 14 amino acids. CDR3 coding DNA: TGTGCCAGCAGCGAGGGTGTCACAAGGGCTCCCCTCCACTTT. Its translation: CASSEGVTRAPLHF. The full variable domain, completed using reference TRBV25-1 and TRBJ1-6, is EADIYQTPRYLVIGTGKKITLECSQTMGHDKMYWYQQDPGMELHLIHYSYGVNSTEKGDLSSESTVSRIRTEHFPLTLESARPSHTSQYLCASSEGVTRAPLHFGNGTRLTVT.

The genes are TRBV9 and TRBJ2-5, with D perhaps matching TRBD2 (5 bases). Germline V gene sequence: CDR1 SGDLS, CDR2 YYNGEE. The V gene lost 0 bases and the J gene lost 5 bases, with 20 bases spanning the gap. The CDR3 spans 17 residues. In nucleotides, the CDR3 is TGTGCCAGCAGCGTAGCTACGGGGATAGGGCCGGGGGAGACCCAGTACTTC. Translated, it gives CASSVATGIGPGETQYF.

The V gene is TRBV7-9, the J gene TRBJ2-1; D is possibly TRBD2 (7 bases). Germline-derived CDR1 and CDR2 are SEHNR and FQNEAQ (reference sequence). This CDR3 is built from 15 residues. Trimming removed 6 bases from V and 5 bases from J, with 17 bases in between. The CDR3 spells CASSERGGIHNEQFF. The CDR3 nucleotides are TGTGCCAGCAGTGAAAGGGGGGGAATCCACAATGAGCAGTTCTTC.

This chain joins TRBV2 and TRBJ2-2, with TRBD1 as a possible D gene (5 bases). The germline V gene has CDR1 SNHLY and CDR2 FYNNEI. Trimming took off 6 bases at V and 5 bases at J, with 10 bases between the two ends. The CDR3 spans 13 residues. CDR3 amino acids: CASRQERTGELFF. The CDR3 region has the DNA TGTGCCAGCAGACAGGAGAGGACCGGGGAGCTGTTTTTT.

The genes are TRBV3-1 (or the pseudogene TRBV3-2) and TRBJ1-4; 8 bases fit TRBD1. The CDR3 spans 15 residues. Germline CDR1 LGHDT, CDR2 YNNKEL (reference sequence). Trimming removed 4 bases from V and 4 bases from J; junction bases left unmatched: 5. Here the CDR3 reads CASSLGGQDNEKLFF. CDR3 nucleotide sequence: TGTGCCAGCAGCCTCGGGGGACAGGATAATGAAAAACTGTTTTTT.

The V gene is TRBV7-3, the J gene TRBJ2-2; a weak D match, TRBD1 (6 bases). The CDR3 is made up of 15 amino acids. V lost 1 base, J lost 3 bases, and 9 bases lay in between. CDR1 SGHTA and CDR2 FQGTGA come from the germline V gene. Here the CDR3 reads CASSLSRGDTGELFF. The CDR3 DNA is TGTGCCAGCAGCTTAAGCAGGGGAGACACCGGGGAGCTGTTTTTT.

In this sample, this clone turned up once. The chain has TRBV7-9 and TRBJ2-1; tentative D call: TRBD1 (5 bases). CDR1 SEHNR and CDR2 FQNEAQ come from the germline V gene (reference sequence). This CDR3 has 15 residues. Deletions cut 3 bases from V and 0 bases from J, with 9 bases between. Here the CDR3 DNA reads TGTGCCAGCAGCTTTAGGGGTCTCTCCTACAATGAGCAGTTCTTC. This sequence encodes CASSFRGLSYNEQFF.

This sequence joins TRBV4-1 and TRBJ1-6; perhaps TRBD1 as D (5 bases). The CDR3 is made up of 16 amino acids. Trimming shortened V by 0 bases and J by 7 bases, and 13 bases separated the two germline ends. The germline CDR1 and CDR2 sequences are MGHRA and YSYEKL. The CDR3 loop reads CASSQDRGAKNSPLHF. In nucleotides, the CDR3 is TGCGCCAGCAGCCAAGATCGTGGGGCCAAGAATTCACCCCTCCACTTT.

The J gene is TRBJ2-7, the V gene TRBV2; TRBD1 agrees at 8 bases. Germline assignment: CDR1 SNHLY and CDR2 FYNNEI. V was clipped by 1 base and J by 6 bases; unmatched bases: 8. This CDR3 is 15 amino acids long. Here the CDR3 DNA reads TGTGCCAGCAGTGAAGGGACAGGGCGGCCTGGCGAGCAGTACTTC. Protein sequence: CASSEGTGRPGEQYF. The full variable domain, rest sourced from reference TRBV2 and TRBJ2-7, is EPEVTQTPSHQVTQMGQEVILRCVPISNHLYFYWYRQILGQKVEFLVSFYNNEISEKSEIFDDQFSVERPDGSNFTLKIRSTKLEDSAMYFCASSEGTGRPGEQYFGPGTRLTVT.

V usage is TRBV6-6 and J usage is TRBJ1-1, with D possibly TRBD1 on 6 matching bases. There are 16 residues in the CDR3. Germline V gene lookup returns CDR1 MNHNY and CDR2 SVGAGI (reference sequence). Trimming took 2 bases from V and 1 from J, leaving 14 bases between them. The CDR3 DNA reads as TGTGCCAGCAGTTACACGGGACATTTCCCGAACACTGAAGCTTTCTTT. It yields the protein CASSYTGHFPNTEAFF.

The rearrangement uses TRBV11-1 and TRBJ1-2, with D tentatively TRBD1 (5 bases). The V gene's germline CDR1 is SGHAT and CDR2 FQDESV (reference sequence). The CDR3 loop spans 13 amino acids. The germline V and J ends were trimmed by 5 bases and 1 base, with 8 bases remaining between them. The CDR3 DNA reads TGTGCCAGCAGCCAGGACATTAACTATGGCTACACCTTC. It yields the protein CASSQDINYGYTF.

The rearrangement uses TRBV9 and TRBJ1-1; D not resolved. Germline lookup yields CDR1 SGDLS and CDR2 YYNGEE. The CDR3 runs to 12 residues. V was pared by 4 bases and J by 10 bases, with 14 bases between. The CDR3 reads CASSRESLGAFF. DNA of the CDR3: TGTGCCAGCAGCAGGGAGAGTCTGGGAGCTTTCTTT.

The chain joins TRBV7-2 to TRBJ1-4; 8 nucleotides align to TRBD1. The trim removed 4 bases at V and 8 bases at J, leaving 9 bases unmatched. The CDR3 spans 15 residues. Germline loops: CDR1 SGHTA, CDR2 FQGNSA. The CDR3 region is CASSSATGEVEKLFF. The CDR3 DNA is TGTGCCAGCAGCTCCGCGACAGGGGAAGTCGAAAAACTGTTTTTT.

J is TRBJ1-1 and V is TRBV19; D ambiguous. Trimming stripped 3 bases from V and 6 bases from J, with 11 bases between. The germline CDR1 and CDR2 sequences are LNHDA and SQIVND (reference sequence). This CDR3 spans 13 amino acids. The CDR3 reads CASSIRRGAEAFF. The CDR3 region has the DNA TGTGCCAGTAGTATCCGACGAGGCGCTGAAGCTTTCTTT.

This clone was seen just once. The V and J genes are TRBV4-3 and TRBJ1-1; the D gene is possibly TRBD1 (5 bases). This CDR3 has 14 amino acids. Germline V CDR1 and CDR2: LGHNA, YSLEER. V lost 1 base and J 3 bases, leaving 9 bases between the germline ends. The CDR3 nucleotides are TGCGCCAGCAGCCAAGGTCTCAGGGACACTGAAGCTTTCTTT. Translated: CASSQGLRDTEAFF.

The CDR3 nucleotides are TGTGCCAGCAGCTCGGACAGGTCTAATGAAAAACTGTTTTTT. It specifies CASSSDRSNEKLFF. The chain is built from TRBV7-9 and TRBJ1-4, with 7 bases that match TRBD1. There are 14 residues in the CDR3. The germline V gene has CDR1 SEHNR and CDR2 FQNEAQ (reference sequence). Trimming took 4 bases from V and 3 from J; bases not matched to a gene: 2.

The chain carries TRBV6-5 and TRBJ2-7; 8 bases agree with TRBD2. The trim removed 9 bases at V and 2 bases at J, leaving 9 bases unmatched. Germline CDR1 and CDR2: MNHEY and SVGAGI. This CDR3 is 14 amino acids long. CDR3 sequence reads: CASRPLLAAYEQYF. CDR3 sequence (DNA): TGTGCCAGTAGACCTTTACTAGCGGCCTACGAGCAGTACTTC.

V gene TRBV7-2 combines with J gene TRBJ1-5, with TRBD1 as a possible D gene (6 bases). Per germline, CDR1 SGHTA and CDR2 FQGNSA. CDR3 length: 13 amino acids. Trimming took 11 bases from V and 7 from J, leaving 18 bases between them. The CDR3 DNA sequence: TGTGCCTGTTCATGGGGGCGTAACCAGCCCCAGCATTTT. This translates into CACSWGRNQPQHF.

This chain links TRBV2 with TRBJ1-2, with D perhaps matching TRBD1 (6 bases). The germline CDR1 and CDR2 sequences are SNHLY and FYNNEI. Trimming left V 6 bases short and J 6 bases short, with 17 bases between. The length of the CDR3 is 14 residues. The CDR3 loop reads CASRNPAGADGYTF. The CDR3 bases are TGTGCCAGCAGAAACCCCGCAGGGGCAGATGGCTACACCTTC.

J is TRBJ1-3 and V is TRBV28; the D gene is possibly TRBD1 (5 bases). Germline V gene data show CDR1 as MDHEN and CDR2 as SYDVKM. Trimming cost V 6 bases and J 2 bases, with 14 bases left between them. The CDR3 extends over 15 amino acids. This chain's CDR3 is CASRNPGGTGNTIYF. CDR3 bases: TGTGCCAGCAGAAACCCCGGGGGGACTGGAAACACCATATATTTT.

The rearrangement links TRBV18 to TRBJ2-3; D perhaps matches TRBD2 (5 bases). V shed 6 bases and J shed 1 base, with 14 bases lying between them. Germline V CDR1 and CDR2: KGHSH, LQKENI. This CDR3 is 15 amino acids long. This CDR3 reads CASSQLGSGTDTQYF. The CDR3 DNA follows: TGTGCCAGCTCCCAACTAGGGTCCGGCACAGATACGCAGTATTTT.

The chain uses TRBV7-9 and TRBJ1-1; D remains unclear. CDR1 and CDR2 from the germline V gene are SEHNR and FQNEAQ (reference sequence). CDR3 size: 13 residues. V was trimmed by 8 bases and J by 0 bases, leaving 10 bases between them. The CDR3 loop is CASASQVNTEAFF. CDR3 DNA: TGTGCCAGCGCCTCCCAGGTGAACACTGAAGCTTTCTTT.

This clone was counted once. The J gene is TRBJ1-2, the V gene TRBV5-1, with D possibly being TRBD1 (5 bases). CDR3 size: 15 residues. Germline loops: CDR1 SGHRS, CDR2 YFSETQ. Trimming shortened V by 4 bases and J by 4 bases, and 17 bases separated the two germline ends. CDR3 loop: CASSPAGSYAYGYTF. CDR3 bases: TGCGCCAGCAGCCCGGCAGGGTCTTATGCCTATGGCTACACCTTC.

This clone was counted a single time. The chain uses TRBV4-1 and TRBJ1-4; D is ambiguous. Trimming left V 4 bases short and J 0 bases short, with 12 bases between. The length of the CDR3 is 16 residues. The germline gives CDR1 MGHRA, CDR2 YSYEKL. The DNA for the CDR3 is TGCGCCAGCAGCCCCGCCTCATCTACAACTAATGAAAAACTGTTTTTT. The encoded protein is CASSPASSTTNEKLFF.

The rearrangement links TRBV20-1 to TRBJ1-2; a possible D gene is TRBD1 (5 bases). The CDR3 sequence is 11 residues long. Between the trimmed V and J ends, which lost 6 bases and 7 bases, there was a span of 12 bases. Per germline, CDR1 DFQATT and CDR2 SNEGSKA (reference sequence). CDR3 sequence reads: CSARRRGGYTF. Here the CDR3 DNA reads TGCAGTGCACGCCGGAGGGGTGGCTACACCTTC.

The gene calls are TRBV5-1 and TRBJ1-1; 7 nucleotides line up with TRBD1. The germline CDR1 and CDR2 sequences are SGHRS and YFSETQ. V trimming: 4 bases; J trimming: 10 bases; junction bases outside the gene matches: 10. This CDR3 is built from 13 residues. The DNA of the CDR3 is TGCGCCAGCAGCCCGACCGACAGGGTCACAGCTTTCTTT. Its protein product is CASSPTDRVTAFF.

The V and J genes are TRBV6-5 and TRBJ2-3, with D unresolved. The V gene lost 6 bases and the J gene lost 7 bases, with 14 bases spanning the gap. Germline CDR1 and CDR2: MNHEY and SVGAGI. The length of the CDR3 is 13 residues. The CDR3 spells CASRPISLNTQYF. The CDR3, as DNA: TGTGCCAGCAGACCAATTAGCCTGAATACGCAGTATTTT.

V and J are TRBV5-6 and TRBJ1-1, with D perhaps TRBD1 (5 bases). V gave up 0 bases and J gave up 1 base, with 7 bases separating them. Germline CDR1 SGHDT, CDR2 YYEEEE. CDR3 length equals 14 residues. The CDR3 coding sequence is TGTGCCAGCAGCTTGGCGGGGGAGAACACTGAAGCTTTCTTT. Its protein is CASSLAGENTEAFF.

The rearrangement joins TRBV9 to TRBJ2-1; 9 bases are a match to TRBD2. Germline CDR1 reads SGDLS; CDR2 reads YYNGEE. V was pared by 0 bases and J by 0 bases, with 10 bases of the junction left unmatched. The CDR3 has 19 amino acids. The CDR3 nucleotides are TGTGCCAGCAGCGTAGGAGGTAGCGGGGGAGGTTACTCCTACAATGAGCAGTTCTTC. Translating it yields CASSVGGSGGGYSYNEQFF.